The present T cell receptor beta chain was sequenced within a study of T-cell reconstitution after alpha-beta-depleted transplantation in children. Germline V lookup: CDR1 DFQATT, CDR2 SNEGSKA (reference sequence). This CDR3 is 13 amino acids long. Trimming took 2 bases from V and 3 from J, leaving 8 bases between them. In its sample, this clonotype was seen a few times. During its preparation, the TCRbeta library received unique molecular identifiers. A single record per CDR3 protein comes from TCRdb applying MiXCR to the PCR reads. The sample yields 300,000 to 350,000 distinct CDR3 sequences, 15% to 20% seen once.

The sequenced sample was PBMCs, mostly from graft donor cells, obtained 360 days after TCRalphabeta/CD19-depleted stem cell transplant. The V and J genes are TRBV20-1 and TRBJ2-1; no clear D. The clonotype comes from a male patient under 10 years old who had a stem cell transplant for acute lymphoblastic leukemia, so the T cells may come from the graft donor. The CDR3 coding sequence is TGCAGTGCTAGAATGGGAAACTACAATGAGCAGTTCTTC. Protein sequence: CSARMGNYNEQFF.